The 23 T cell receptor beta chains below come from one sample, sequenced in a study of blood T cells in healthy people across ages. Primed by a sample-barcoded 5' primer and a J-beta primer mix, a second PCR proceeded for 7 to 11 cycles. TCRdb redid the calling of the 5' RACE reads with MiXCR, one entry per CDR3 protein. This sample yields nearly 800,000 distinct CDR3 sequences, of which approximately 60% are seen a single time; roughly 26% belongs to the top ten. The specimen sequenced was blood. The receptors derive from a man in his forties or fifties in good health.

The V call is TRBV7-9, the J call TRBJ2-6, with TRBD2 as a possible D gene (6 bases). The CDR3 covers 17 residues. Trimming left V 0 bases short and J 0 bases short, with 9 bases between. Germline-derived CDR1 and CDR2 are SEHNR and FQNEAQ (reference sequence). The CDR3 DNA reads as TGTGCCAGCAGCTTAGCCCTAGCGACCTCTGGGGCCAACGTCCTGACTTTC. This sequence encodes CASSLALATSGANVLTF.

The chain employs TRBV27 and TRBJ1-1; D might be TRBD1 (5 bases). The germline V gene encodes CDR1 MNHEY and CDR2 SMNVEV (reference sequence). V lost 5 bases and J lost 6, with 10 bases in between. The length of the CDR3 is 12 residues. CDR3 residues: CASSLGGAEAFF. CDR3 DNA sequence: TGTGCCAGCAGTCTGGGGGGGGCTGAAGCTTTCTTT.

This chain uses TRBV7-9 with TRBJ2-1; 9 bases map to TRBD2. Germline CDR1 SEHNR, CDR2 FQNEAQ (reference sequence). The CDR3 runs 18 residues. J lost 4 bases, V lost 7 bases, and 17 bases had no gene match. The CDR3 coding sequence is TGTGCCAGCACAGTAGCGGGGGAGAGTACAAAACCATACAATGAGCAGTTCTTC. It codes for CASTVAGESTKPYNEQFF.

The chain has TRBV7-9 and TRBJ2-7; no firm D call. CDR3 length: 11 residues. Between the trimmed V and J ends, which lost 1 base and 6 bases, there was a span of 4 bases. From germline, CDR1 is SEHNR and CDR2 FQNEAQ (reference sequence). The CDR3 loop is CASSLEFEQYF. The DNA of the CDR3 is TGTGCCAGCAGCTTAGAGTTCGAGCAGTACTTC.

The rearrangement joins TRBV20-1 to TRBJ2-5, with a possible D match to TRBD1 (6 bases). The germline gives CDR1 DFQATT, CDR2 SNEGSKA (reference sequence). CDR3 length: 13 amino acids. The V and J ends lost 5 bases and 8 bases respectively, with 18 bases between them. The CDR3 loop is CSADGQCWETQYF. The CDR3 coding sequence is TGCAGTGCTGACGGACAGTGTTGGGAAACCCAGTACTTC.

The chain links TRBV6-6 to TRBJ1-1; 9 nucleotides agree with TRBD1. CDR3 length: 14 amino acids. With 8 bases clipped from V and 3 bases from J, the junction kept 7 bases outside the gene matches. Germline V lookup: CDR1 MNHNY, CDR2 SVGAGI (reference sequence). The CDR3 coding sequence is TGTGCCAGCCGTACAGGGGGCGTTGACACTGAAGCTTTCTTT. This sequence encodes CASRTGGVDTEAFF.

V usage is TRBV28 and J usage is TRBJ2-1; TRBD1 or TRBD2 may be the D gene (6 bases each). The V end lost 7 bases, the J end lost 9 bases, and 16 bases lay between the germline ends. Germline V gene sequence: CDR1 MDHEN, CDR2 SYDVKM. CDR3 length: 13 amino acids. The chain's CDR3 is CASTGGRVGEQFF. The CDR3 DNA reads as TGTGCCAGCACCGGGGGCCGGGTGGGTGAGCAGTTCTTC.

This clonotype was seen repeatedly, ten times or more. The chain has TRBV13 and TRBJ2-7; D remains unclear. Per the germline V gene, CDR1 is PRHDT and CDR2 is FYEKMQ (reference sequence). The CDR3 extends over 13 amino acids. The V gene lost 2 bases and the J gene lost 0 bases, with 5 bases spanning the gap. CDR3 residues: CASSLTPSYEQYF. The CDR3 DNA sequence: TGTGCCAGCAGCTTAACACCCTCCTACGAGCAGTACTTC.

There are a few counts of this clonotype. The chain joins TRBV7-2 to TRBJ2-5; D not resolved. The V gene's germline CDR1 is SGHTA and CDR2 FQGNSA. Trimming shortened V by 1 base and J by 0 bases, and 12 bases separated the two germline ends. This CDR3 contains 16 residues. The CDR3 protein is CASSLGIPRYQETQYF. Here the CDR3 DNA reads TGTGCCAGCAGCTTAGGAATACCACGGTACCAAGAGACCCAGTACTTC.

The chain carries TRBV20-1 and TRBJ2-7, with D possibly matching TRBD2 (6 bases). CDR1 is DFQATT, CDR2 SNEGSKA, per germline (reference sequence). Trimming removed 5 bases from V and 7 bases from J, with 18 bases in between. This CDR3 comprises 13 residues. CDR3 residues: CSALPRGTWEQYF. CDR3 DNA sequence: TGCAGTGCTCTCCCGCGGGGAACTTGGGAGCAGTACTTC.

This chain joins TRBV2 and TRBJ2-4; 9 positions match TRBD2. The V segment lost 6 bases and the J segment 0 bases; nucleotides outside the gene matches: 6. CDR1 is SNHLY and CDR2 is FYNNEI in the germline V gene. The CDR3 runs to 16 residues. The CDR3 spells CASRGTSWLAKNIQYF. DNA of the CDR3: TGTGCCAGCAGGGGGACTAGCTGGCTAGCCAAAAACATTCAGTACTTC.

The sample holds one count of this clonotype. The chain joins TRBV6-2 or TRBV6-3 to TRBJ1-5; no clear D. V was pared by 8 bases and J by 3 bases, with 17 bases between. Germline CDR1 and CDR2: MNHEY and SVGEGT. The CDR3 loop spans 15 amino acids. CDR3 in amino acids: CASGTHRAYNQPQHF. As DNA, the CDR3 is TGTGCCAGCGGTACACACCGAGCGTACAATCAGCCCCAGCATTTT.

The rearrangement joins TRBV7-2 to TRBJ1-5; D may be TRBD1 (5 bases). Germline V CDR1 and CDR2: SGHTA, FQGNSA. V lost 3 bases and J lost 5, with 14 bases in between. The CDR3 totals 15 residues. The CDR3 spells CASSFSGQGHQPQHF. CDR3 nucleotides: TGTGCCAGCAGCTTCTCCGGGCAGGGCCATCAGCCCCAGCATTTT.

There are a few counts of this clonotype. The CDR3 DNA reads TGTGCCAGCAGCCCGGCTTACAATCAGCCCCAGCATTTT. It encodes CASSPAYNQPQHF. This chain joins TRBV7-2 and TRBJ1-5; the D is unclear. The length of the CDR3 is 13 residues. Germline V gives CDR1 SGHTA, CDR2 FQGNSA. V was cut by 5 bases and J by 3 bases, with 8 bases left in between. The whole variable domain, filled in from reference TRBV7-2 and TRBJ1-5, reads GAGVSQSPSNKVTEKGKDVELRCDPISGHTALYWYRQSLGQGLEFLIYFQGNSAPDKSGLPSDRFSAERTGGSVSTLTIQRTQQEDSAVYLCASSPAYNQPQHFGDGTRLSIL.

The genes are TRBV9 and TRBJ2-3, with a weak D call TRBD2 (5 bases). Per the germline V gene, CDR1 is SGDLS and CDR2 is YYNGEE. CDR3 length: 15 amino acids. Deletions cut 7 bases from V and 5 bases from J, with 20 bases between. The CDR3 reads CASSARERSGDTQYF. The CDR3 bases are TGTGCCAGCTCTGCGAGGGAGAGGAGTGGAGATACGCAGTATTTT.

The chain recombines TRBV7-2 with TRBJ2-3; 7 nucleotides line up with TRBD2. J was trimmed by 0 bases and V by 5 bases; bases with no gene match: 11. Germline V gives CDR1 SGHTA, CDR2 FQGNSA. The CDR3 runs to 17 residues. The CDR3 spells CASSPERLATSTDTQYF. The CDR3 bases are TGTGCCAGCAGCCCCGAAAGACTAGCCACTAGCACAGATACGCAGTATTTT.

The V gene is TRBV3-1, the J gene TRBJ2-6, with 10 bases that match TRBD1. The CDR3 is made up of 18 amino acids. Looked up from germline, CDR1 is LGHDT and CDR2 is YNNKEL (reference sequence). The V segment lost 2 bases and the J segment 2 bases; nucleotides outside the gene matches: 6. The CDR3: CASSQSTGTGAGANVLTF. The CDR3 DNA follows: TGTGCCAGCAGCCAATCGACCGGGACAGGGGCTGGGGCCAACGTCCTGACTTTC.

This clonotype was recorded only once. The chain employs TRBV12-3 or TRBV12-4 and TRBJ2-5, with D unresolved. V was trimmed by 6 bases and J by 3 bases, leaving 8 bases between them. This CDR3 has 12 amino acids. The CDR3 spells CASRRDEETQYF. The CDR3 bases are TGTGCCAGCAGACGAGATGAAGAGACCCAGTACTTC.

This clonotype was detected many times. The chain joins TRBV20-1 to TRBJ2-7, with TRBD2 matching over 9 bases. CDR3 size: 16 residues. Germline V gene data show CDR1 as DFQATT and CDR2 as SNEGSKA (reference sequence). Losses at the gene ends were 3 bases for V and 2 bases for J; bases not matched to a gene: 11. For the CDR3, the DNA is TGCAGTGCTAGGCATCGGGGCGGGAGGGCAGCCTACGAGCAGTACTTC. Translating gives CSARHRGGRAAYEQYF.

The rearrangement joins TRBV7-9 to TRBJ2-7, with D unclear. The CDR3 has 12 residues. CDR1 and CDR2 (germline): SEHNR, FQNEAQ (reference sequence). V was trimmed by 3 bases and J by 3 bases, leaving 6 bases between them. This chain's CDR3 is CASSLMLYEQYF. The CDR3 coding sequence is TGTGCCAGCAGCTTGATGCTCTACGAGCAGTACTTC.

The V gene is TRBV20-1, the J gene TRBJ2-1, with TRBD2 identical over 10 bases. This CDR3 is built from 18 residues. The germline CDR1 and CDR2 sequences are DFQATT and SNEGSKA (reference sequence). V dropped 1 base and J dropped 4; count of bases not matched to a gene: 13. The CDR3 protein is CSARASELAGPIYNEQFF. In DNA form, the CDR3 reads TGCAGTGCTAGAGCTTCTGAACTAGCGGGACCCATATACAATGAGCAGTTCTTC.

This clonotype was counted only a few times. V and J are TRBV6-5 and TRBJ2-5; D uncertain. V was cut by 4 bases and J by 5 bases, with 11 bases left in between. CDR1 is MNHEY, CDR2 SVGAGI, per germline. The CDR3 totals 13 residues. In DNA, the CDR3 is TGTGCCAGCAGTTCCCACCTGGGGGAGACCCAGTACTTC. Its translation is CASSSHLGETQYF.

This clonotype was observed a few times. Here the CDR3 reads CASSYSERGRAKNIQYF. The DNA of the CDR3 is TGTGCCAGCAGTTACTCCGAACGGGGTCGGGCCAAAAACATTCAGTACTTC. The chain couples TRBV6-6 to TRBJ2-4, with a weak D call TRBD2 (5 bases). Germline CDR1 and CDR2: MNHNY and SVGAGI (reference sequence). The V and J ends lost 0 bases and 1 base respectively, with 13 bases between them. The CDR3 consists of 17 residues.